Listed here is a single T cell receptor beta chain. This clone was detected only a few times. Its antigen has not been determined. Nothing much larger sits one base from this clone, and base qualities are not available. The data are from a study of T cell responses to AZD1222 COVID-19 vaccine (dated by TCRdb to the early 2020s). Regarding the study in general: AZD1222 recipients whose second dose came at about 4 weeks and those whose second dose came at about 12 weeks were combined into one group, since spike-specific TCR depth and breadth did not differ between the two schedules. TCR sequencing was performed for roughly 240 trial participants, of whom about 200 were given two doses of AZD1222 and approximately 26 were given two doses of MenACWY control vaccine. Enrollment into the trials was organized by age into subgroups of 18-55, 56-69 and 70-plus years, and those subgroups contained around 150, 28 and 57 TCR-sequenced participants, respectively.

The germline ends are 16 bases apart after V is trimmed by 6 bases and J by 4 bases. According to the germline V gene, CDR1 reads SNHLY and CDR2 reads FYNNEI. Including the terminal cysteine and phenylalanine, the CDR3 comprises 15 residues. The sequence is cut down to CDR3 DNA, 45 bases in frame from base 1. Overall study results and their limits: Conclusions about previously exposed vaccinees are limited because only five to seven AZD1222 recipients were SARS-CoV-2 seropositive at baseline. Most participants were white British and females outnumbered males, and the authors suggested that clonal diversity may have been underestimated. The 56-69-year group was small, and its depth increase did not reach significance, likely because of low power. Because no day 14 peak-response samples were available, the repertoires could be characterized only after the peak T cell response. After two AZD1222 doses, both the breadth and the depth of spike-specific TCRs were significantly higher than at day 0 and than in MenACWY recipients. Nearly half of unique spike-specific TCRs reportedly recognized epitopes outside regions mutated in the B.1.351 and B.1.1.7 variants. The whole spike protein was spanned by vaccine-associated CD4 TCRs, and dominant responses were seen in regions 160-218 and 743-854.

The sample's time point label is to be understood as: baseline before first vaccination. Samples from vaccinated people were obtained from the UK trials COV001 and COV002, which included a single-blind randomized controlled phase 2/3 trial of AZD1222 (ChAdOx1 nCoV-19) in healthy adults. For TCRbeta chain sequencing, PBMC samples from trial participants were taken at day 0 and at day 28 after the second dose. The CDR3 regions of human TCRbeta chains were analyzed by immunosequencing. For the original study's pipeline: TCRs in the repertoires were matched against a reference library of SARS-CoV-2-specific TCRs that had been generated with the MIRA antigen-specificity platform. Breadth meant the fraction of unique TCRs that were SARS-CoV-2-associated, whereas depth meant the fraction of total T cells that were SARS-CoV-2-associated. Using the MIRA data, every spike-specific TCR was mapped to the spike region that the TCR reacted to and assigned to either a CD4 or a CD8 class. Log10-transformed breadth and depth values were compared by one-way ANOVA with Sidak's multiple comparisons tests. TCRdb provides this immuneACCESS table in a form limited to in-frame rearrangements. Some clones are lacking; in checked studies, under half of them reflect an unresolved V gene, and why the rest are absent is not known. The V and J calls and the clone size are those of that table, but D and trimming were determined from the DNA. The sample profile shows about 120,000 clones; roughly nine tenths of them were found once. Roughly 2.4% of the sample is held by the ten biggest clonotypes.

The material was peripheral blood, obtained on day 0 of AZD1222 vaccination. This chain is built from TRBV2 and TRBJ1-3; TRBD1 is a possible D gene, resting on 6 matching bases. This clonotype originated in an adult in good health. In nucleotides, the sequence is TGTGCCAGCAGGAAGGTTGCAGGGGACGGAAACACCATATATTTT. Its translation is CASRKVAGDGNTIYF.